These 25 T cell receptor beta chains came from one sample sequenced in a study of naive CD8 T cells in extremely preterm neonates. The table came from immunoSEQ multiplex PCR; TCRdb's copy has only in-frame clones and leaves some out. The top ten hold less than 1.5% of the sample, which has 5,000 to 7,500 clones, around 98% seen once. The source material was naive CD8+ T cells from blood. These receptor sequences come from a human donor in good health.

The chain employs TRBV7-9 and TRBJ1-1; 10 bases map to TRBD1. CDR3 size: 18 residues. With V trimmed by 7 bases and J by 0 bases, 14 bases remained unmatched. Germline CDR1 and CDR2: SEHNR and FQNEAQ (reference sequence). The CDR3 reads CASTLGDRGYYMNTEAFF. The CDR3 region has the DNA TGTGCCAGCACATTGGGGGACAGGGGCTACTACATGAACACTGAAGCTTTCTTT.

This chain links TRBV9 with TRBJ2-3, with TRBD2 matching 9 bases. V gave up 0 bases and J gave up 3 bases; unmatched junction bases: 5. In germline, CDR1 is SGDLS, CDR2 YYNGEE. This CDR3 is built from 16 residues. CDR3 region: CASSVEETSGTDTQYF. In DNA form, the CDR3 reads TGTGCCAGCAGCGTAGAAGAGACTAGCGGTACAGATACGCAGTATTTT.

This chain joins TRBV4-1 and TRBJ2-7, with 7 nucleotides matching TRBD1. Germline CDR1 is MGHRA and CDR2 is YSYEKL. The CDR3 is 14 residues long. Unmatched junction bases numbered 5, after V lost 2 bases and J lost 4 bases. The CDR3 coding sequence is TGCGCCAGCAGCCAAATGGGACAGCCTTACGAGCAGTACTTC. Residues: CASSQMGQPYEQYF.

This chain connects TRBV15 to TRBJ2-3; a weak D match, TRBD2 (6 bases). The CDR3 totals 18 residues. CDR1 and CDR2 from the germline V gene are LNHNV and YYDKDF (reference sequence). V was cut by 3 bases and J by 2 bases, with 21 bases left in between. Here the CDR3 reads CATSSEWNRGASTDTQYF. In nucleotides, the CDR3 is TGTGCCACCAGCAGCGAATGGAACCGCGGGGCCTCCACAGATACGCAGTATTTT.

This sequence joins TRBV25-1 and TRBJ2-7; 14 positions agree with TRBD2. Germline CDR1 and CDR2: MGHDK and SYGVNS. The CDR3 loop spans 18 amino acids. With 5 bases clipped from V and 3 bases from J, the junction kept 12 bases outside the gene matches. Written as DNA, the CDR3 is TGTGCCAGCAGTCCCCGCGGGACTAGCGGGAGAGCGGGCTACGAGCAGTACTTC. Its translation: CASSPRGTSGRAGYEQYF.

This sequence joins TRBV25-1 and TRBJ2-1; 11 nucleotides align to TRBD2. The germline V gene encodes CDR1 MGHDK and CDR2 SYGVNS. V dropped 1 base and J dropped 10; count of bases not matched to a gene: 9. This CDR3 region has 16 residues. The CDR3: CASSEFGSGRAGEQFF. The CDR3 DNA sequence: TGTGCCAGCAGTGAATTCGGTAGCGGGAGGGCCGGGGAGCAGTTCTTC. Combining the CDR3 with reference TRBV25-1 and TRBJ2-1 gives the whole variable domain EADIYQTPRYLVIGTGKKITLECSQTMGHDKMYWYQQDPGMELHLIHYSYGVNSTEKGDLSSESTVSRIRTEHFPLTLESARPSHTSQYLCASSEFGSGRAGEQFFGPGTRLTVL.

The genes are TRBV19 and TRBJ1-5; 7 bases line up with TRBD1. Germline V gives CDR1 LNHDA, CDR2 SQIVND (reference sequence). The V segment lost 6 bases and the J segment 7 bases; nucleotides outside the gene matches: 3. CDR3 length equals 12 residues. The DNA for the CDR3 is TGTGCCAGTAGAACAGGGGAACAGCCCCAGCATTTT. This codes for CASRTGEQPQHF.

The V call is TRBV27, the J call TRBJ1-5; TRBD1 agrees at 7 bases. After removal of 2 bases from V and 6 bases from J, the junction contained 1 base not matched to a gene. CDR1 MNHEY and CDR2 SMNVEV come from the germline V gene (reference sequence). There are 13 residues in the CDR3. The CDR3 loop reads CASSLGTAQPQHF. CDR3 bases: TGTGCCAGCAGTTTAGGGACAGCTCAGCCCCAGCATTTT.

CDR3 sequence (DNA): TGTGCCACCAGCAGAGGGGCTACAGATACGCAGTATTTT. This translates into CATSRGATDTQYF. This sequence joins TRBV15 and TRBJ2-3; no clear D. The germline V and J ends were trimmed by 1 base and 3 bases, with 5 bases remaining between them. Germline lookup yields CDR1 LNHNV and CDR2 YYDKDF (reference sequence). The CDR3 contains 13 residues.

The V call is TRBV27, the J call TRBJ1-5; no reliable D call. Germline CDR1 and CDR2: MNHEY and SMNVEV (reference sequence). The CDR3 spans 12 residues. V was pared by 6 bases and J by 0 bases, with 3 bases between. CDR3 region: CASSHSNQPQHF. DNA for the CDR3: TGTGCCAGCAGCCATAGCAATCAGCCCCAGCATTTT.

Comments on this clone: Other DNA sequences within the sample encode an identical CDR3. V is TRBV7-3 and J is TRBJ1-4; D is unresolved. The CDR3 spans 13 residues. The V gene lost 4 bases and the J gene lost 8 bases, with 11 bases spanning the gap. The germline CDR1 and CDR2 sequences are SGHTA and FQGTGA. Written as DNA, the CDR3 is TGTGCCAGCAGCTACCGGGAGGGCGAAAAACTGTTTTTT. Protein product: CASSYREGEKLFF.

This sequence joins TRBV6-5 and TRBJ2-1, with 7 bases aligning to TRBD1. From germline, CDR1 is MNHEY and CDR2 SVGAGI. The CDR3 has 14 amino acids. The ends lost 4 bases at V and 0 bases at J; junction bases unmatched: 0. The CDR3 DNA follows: TGTGCCAGCAGTTGGGACAGCTCCTACAATGAGCAGTTCTTC. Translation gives CASSWDSSYNEQFF.

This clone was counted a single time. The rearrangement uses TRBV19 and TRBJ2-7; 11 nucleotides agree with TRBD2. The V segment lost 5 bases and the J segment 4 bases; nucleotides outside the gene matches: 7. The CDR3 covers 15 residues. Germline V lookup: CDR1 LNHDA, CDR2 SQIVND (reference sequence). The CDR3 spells CASSVGTSGYYEQYF. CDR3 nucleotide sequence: TGTGCCAGTAGTGTCGGGACTAGCGGTTATTACGAGCAGTACTTC.

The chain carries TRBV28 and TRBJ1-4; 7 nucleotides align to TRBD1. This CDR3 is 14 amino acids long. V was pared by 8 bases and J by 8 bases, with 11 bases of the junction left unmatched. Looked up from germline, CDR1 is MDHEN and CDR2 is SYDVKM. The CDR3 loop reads CASQRDSTYEKLFF. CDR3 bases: TGTGCCAGCCAGAGGGACAGTACATACGAAAAACTGTTTTTT.

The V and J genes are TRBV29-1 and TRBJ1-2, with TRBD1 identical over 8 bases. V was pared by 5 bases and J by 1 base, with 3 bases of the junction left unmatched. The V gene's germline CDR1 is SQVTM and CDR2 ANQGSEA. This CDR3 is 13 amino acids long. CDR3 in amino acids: CSVPGGHNYGYTF. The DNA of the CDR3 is TGCAGCGTTCCAGGGGGCCATAACTATGGCTACACCTTC. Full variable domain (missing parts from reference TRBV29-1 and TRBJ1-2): SAVISQKPSRDICQRGTSLTIQCQVDSQVTMMFWYRQQPGQSLTLIATANQGSEATYESGFVIDKFPISRPNLTFSTLTVSNMSPEDSSIYLCSVPGGHNYGYTFGSGTRLTVV.

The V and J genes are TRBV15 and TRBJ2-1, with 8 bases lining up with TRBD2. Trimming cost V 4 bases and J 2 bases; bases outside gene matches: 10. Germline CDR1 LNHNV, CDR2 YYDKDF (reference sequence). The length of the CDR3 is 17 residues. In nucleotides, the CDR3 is TGTGCCACCAGCATCGAAAGGACTAGCCCTACCTACAATGAGCAGTTCTTC. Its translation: CATSIERTSPTYNEQFF.

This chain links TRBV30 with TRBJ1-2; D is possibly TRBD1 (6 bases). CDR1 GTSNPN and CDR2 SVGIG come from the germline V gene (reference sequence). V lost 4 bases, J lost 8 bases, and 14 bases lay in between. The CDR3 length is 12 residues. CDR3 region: CAWTETGYGYTF. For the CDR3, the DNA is TGTGCCTGGACCGAGACAGGCTACGGCTACACCTTC.

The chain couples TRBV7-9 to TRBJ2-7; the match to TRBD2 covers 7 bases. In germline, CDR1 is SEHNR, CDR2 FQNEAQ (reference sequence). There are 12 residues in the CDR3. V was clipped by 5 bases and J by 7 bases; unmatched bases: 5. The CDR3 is CASSRTSEEQYF. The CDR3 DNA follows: TGTGCCAGCAGCCGGACTAGTGAGGAGCAGTACTTC.

CDR3: CASSRGTADDEQFF. The CDR3 coding sequence is TGTGCCAGCAGTCGCGGGACCGCCGACGATGAGCAGTTCTTC. This chain links TRBV28 with TRBJ2-1, with D possibly being TRBD2 (6 bases). The CDR3 covers 14 residues. V lost 5 bases, J lost 8 bases, and 16 bases lay in between. Germline V gene data show CDR1 as MDHEN and CDR2 as SYDVKM.

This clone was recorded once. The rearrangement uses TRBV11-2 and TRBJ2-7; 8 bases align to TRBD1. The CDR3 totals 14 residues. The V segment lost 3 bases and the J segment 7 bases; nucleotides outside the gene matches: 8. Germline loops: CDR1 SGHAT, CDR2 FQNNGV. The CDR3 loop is CASSFRQGAREQYF. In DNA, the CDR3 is TGTGCCAGCAGCTTTAGGCAGGGGGCGAGGGAGCAGTACTTC.

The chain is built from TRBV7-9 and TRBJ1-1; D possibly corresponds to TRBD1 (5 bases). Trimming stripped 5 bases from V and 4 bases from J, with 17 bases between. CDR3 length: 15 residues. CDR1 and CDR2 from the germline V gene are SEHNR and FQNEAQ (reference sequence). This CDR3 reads CASSPTGGRLTEAFF. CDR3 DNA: TGTGCCAGCAGCCCTACAGGCGGAAGGCTCACTGAAGCTTTCTTT.

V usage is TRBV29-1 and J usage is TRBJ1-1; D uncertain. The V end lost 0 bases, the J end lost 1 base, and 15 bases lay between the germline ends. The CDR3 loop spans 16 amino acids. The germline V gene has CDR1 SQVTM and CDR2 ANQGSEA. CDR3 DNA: TGCAGCGTTGAAGACCGGGAGGCTATATGGAACACTGAAGCTTTCTTT. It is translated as CSVEDREAIWNTEAFF.

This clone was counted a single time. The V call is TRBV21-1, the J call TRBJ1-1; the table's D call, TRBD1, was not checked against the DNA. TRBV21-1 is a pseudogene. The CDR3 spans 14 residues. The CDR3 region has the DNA TGTGCCAGCAGCAACAGGGGACGGGGCACTGAAGCTTTCTTT. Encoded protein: CASSNRGRGTEAFF.

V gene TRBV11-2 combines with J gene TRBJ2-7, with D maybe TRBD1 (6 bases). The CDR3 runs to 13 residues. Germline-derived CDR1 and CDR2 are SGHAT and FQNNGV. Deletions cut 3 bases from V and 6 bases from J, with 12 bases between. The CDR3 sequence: CASSFWGPVEQYF. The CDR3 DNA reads TGTGCCAGCAGCTTCTGGGGGCCGGTCGAGCAGTACTTC.

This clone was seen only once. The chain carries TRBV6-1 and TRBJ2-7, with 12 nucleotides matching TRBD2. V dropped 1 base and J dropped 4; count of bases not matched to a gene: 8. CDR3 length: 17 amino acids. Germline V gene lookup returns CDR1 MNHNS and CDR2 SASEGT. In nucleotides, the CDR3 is TGTGCCAGCAGTGAAGGGGCTAGCGGGAGGGCCAGGTACGAGCAGTACTTC. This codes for CASSEGASGRARYEQYF.